The 15 T cell receptor beta chains listed next were all sequenced from one sample in a study of radiotherapy plus CTLA-4 blockade in lung cancer. Assay used: immunoSEQ multiplex PCR; TCRdb lists only in-frame clones, some missing. This sample carries about 43,000 clones, 60% to 70% of them seen once, and the ten largest clones take 23%. Source: peripheral blood, taken from a patient treated with radiotherapy plus ipilimumab. The receptors here all came from a human donor with non-small cell lung cancer who had a partial response to radiotherapy plus ipilimumab.

The chain carries TRBV2 and TRBJ2-5; TRBD2 is a possible D gene (6 bases). The DNA matches TRBJ2-7 better at its end, which makes the J call doubtful. This CDR3 is built from 13 residues. CDR1 SNHLY and CDR2 FYNNEI come from the germline V gene. The DNA of the CDR3 is TGTGCCAGCATCTCGGGACTCACCTACGAGCAGTACTTC. This sequence encodes CASISGLTYEQYF.

This clone has just a few counts. This rearrangement joins TRBV29-1 to TRBJ2-1; TRBD1 matches at 7 bases. Germline lookup yields CDR1 SQVTM and CDR2 ANQGSEA. The CDR3 consists of 14 residues. The J segment lost 4 bases and the V segment lost 2 bases, leaving 5 bases of the junction unmatched. In DNA form, the CDR3 reads TGCAGCGTTGAACTTACCAGGGGGTACAATGAGCAGTTCTTC. Amino acids: CSVELTRGYNEQFF.

V is TRBV21-1 and J is TRBJ1-5; TRBD1 is taken as the D call from the table, unchecked against the DNA. TRBV21-1 is shown as a pseudogene. The CDR3 contains 18 residues. DNA of the CDR3: TGTGCCAGCAGCAAAACGTCTTACGGGACAGGGTTCCCTCAGCCCCAGCATTTT. It yields the protein CASSKTSYGTGFPQPQHF.

The rearrangement joins TRBV15 to TRBJ2-1, with D tentatively TRBD1 (6 bases). This CDR3 comprises 14 residues. Germline-derived CDR1 and CDR2 are LNHNV and YYDKDF (reference sequence). V lost 0 bases, J lost 5 bases, and 8 bases lay in between. The CDR3 coding sequence is TGTGCCACCAGCAGAGAGGACAGTGACAATGAGCAGTTCTTC. Its protein product is CATSREDSDNEQFF.

The chain recombines TRBV4-3 with TRBJ1-2; 9 bases align to TRBD1. This CDR3 contains 15 residues. Trimming removed 3 bases from V and 4 bases from J; junction bases left unmatched: 6. The germline V gene encodes CDR1 LGHNA and CDR2 YSLEER. The CDR3 loop is CASSQDTGGFYGYTF. The CDR3 coding sequence is TGCGCCAGCAGCCAGGACACAGGGGGCTTCTATGGCTACACCTTC.

The chain recombines TRBV6-1 with TRBJ1-2; unclear D gene. Trimming cost V 6 bases and J 6 bases, with 20 bases left between them. Germline CDR1 MNHNS, CDR2 SASEGT. The CDR3 consists of 15 residues. This CDR3 reads CASSGWETWTNGYTF. As DNA, the CDR3 is TGTGCCAGCAGCGGATGGGAGACTTGGACGAATGGCTACACCTTC.

V gene TRBV15 combines with J gene TRBJ2-5; TRBD1 matches at 7 bases. Near its end, the DNA agrees better with TRBJ2-7, so the J call may be wrong. The CDR3 loop spans 15 amino acids. Germline loops: CDR1 LNHNV, CDR2 YYDKDF (reference sequence). The CDR3: CATSRGGTESYEQYF. In DNA, the CDR3 is TGTGCCACCAGCAGAGGGGGGACAGAATCCTACGAGCAGTACTTC.

The J gene is TRBJ1-6, the V gene TRBV6-5, with 9 bases aligning to TRBD1. The J segment lost 11 bases and the V segment lost 5 bases, leaving 7 bases of the junction unmatched. CDR1 and CDR2 (germline): MNHEY, SVGAGI. This CDR3 comprises 14 residues. The CDR3 region has the DNA TGTGCCAGCAGTCGGACAGGGACAGGGACACCCCTCCACTTT. This gives the protein CASSRTGTGTPLHF.

The V call is TRBV9, the J call TRBJ2-2, with 7 bases identical to TRBD2. CDR1 SGDLS and CDR2 YYNGEE come from the germline V gene. After removal of 0 bases from V and 5 bases from J, the junction contained 10 bases not matched to a gene. The CDR3 has 17 residues. In nucleotides, the CDR3 is TGTGCCAGCAGCGTAGTTGGGGCGGGAGTAGGTACCGGGGAGCTGTTTTTT. Its translation: CASSVVGAGVGTGELFF.

The V call is TRBV4-1, the J call TRBJ1-1; D is ambiguous. CDR1 and CDR2 from the germline V gene are MGHRA and YSYEKL. The CDR3 sequence is 14 residues long. The ends were cut back, 3 bases at V and 6 bases at J, with 14 bases in the middle. DNA for the CDR3: TGCGCCAGCAGCCAGGTCCCCGTCGGGGCTGAAGCTTTCTTT. Protein: CASSQVPVGAEAFF.

This chain uses TRBV19 with TRBJ1-5, with 10 nucleotides matching TRBD1. The CDR3 is made up of 16 amino acids. Germline V gene lookup returns CDR1 LNHDA and CDR2 SQIVND (reference sequence). V trimming: 3 bases; J trimming: 4 bases; junction bases outside the gene matches: 6. The CDR3 region is CASSIPGTGVNQPQHF. Here the CDR3 DNA reads TGTGCCAGTAGTATTCCGGGGACAGGGGTTAATCAGCCCCAGCATTTT.

The chain joins TRBV2 to TRBJ2-3; possible D gene TRBD2, 6 bases. CDR1 and CDR2 (germline): SNHLY, FYNNEI. The CDR3 contains 16 residues. The V end was cut by 5 bases, the J end by 6 bases, with 21 bases between. The CDR3 coding sequence is TGTGCCAGCAGTTTCTTCACGCGGGCGGGGTCCGATACGCAGTATTTT. Protein sequence: CASSFFTRAGSDTQYF.

The chain joins TRBV30 to TRBJ2-5; TRBD2 is a possible D gene (5 bases). The CDR3 spans 14 residues. Trimming removed 4 bases from V and 5 bases from J, with 17 bases in between. Germline V gene sequence: CDR1 GTSNPN, CDR2 SVGIG (reference sequence). CDR3 coding DNA: TGTGCCTGGACCGCCGAAACCCGCGGGGAGACCCAGTACTTC. Translation: CAWTAETRGETQYF.

The chain is built from TRBV6-6 and TRBJ2-5, with 8 bases matching TRBD2. V dropped 5 bases and J dropped 5; count of bases not matched to a gene: 10. CDR3 length: 15 residues. Germline CDR1 is MNHNY and CDR2 is SVGAGI (reference sequence). The CDR3 DNA is TGTGCCAGCAGTCATCGGGGGGGAGGGCGGGAGACCCAGTACTTC. Amino acid sequence: CASSHRGGGRETQYF.

The chain is built from TRBV6-6 and TRBJ1-2; 10 positions match TRBD1. The V gene end was trimmed by 9 bases and the J gene end by 7 bases; junction bases not matched to a gene: 5. This CDR3 comprises 12 residues. Germline V gene lookup returns CDR1 MNHNY and CDR2 SVGAGI (reference sequence). The CDR3 bases are TGTGCCAGTTTGGGACAGGGGTTTGGCTACACCTTC. Protein sequence: CASLGQGFGYTF.